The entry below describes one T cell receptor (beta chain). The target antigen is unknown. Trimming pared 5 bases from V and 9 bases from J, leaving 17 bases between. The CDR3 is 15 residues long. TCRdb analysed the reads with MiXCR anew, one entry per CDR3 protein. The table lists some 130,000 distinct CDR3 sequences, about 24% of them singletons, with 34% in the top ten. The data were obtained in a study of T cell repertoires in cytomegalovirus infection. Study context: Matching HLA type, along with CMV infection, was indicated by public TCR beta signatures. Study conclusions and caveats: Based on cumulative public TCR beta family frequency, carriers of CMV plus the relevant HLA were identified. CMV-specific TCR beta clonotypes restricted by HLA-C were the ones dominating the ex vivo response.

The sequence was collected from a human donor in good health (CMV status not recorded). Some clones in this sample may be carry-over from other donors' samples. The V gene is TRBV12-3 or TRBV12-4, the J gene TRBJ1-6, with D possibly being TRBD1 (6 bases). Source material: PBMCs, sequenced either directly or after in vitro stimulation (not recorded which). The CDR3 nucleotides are TGTGCCAGCAGTCCGGTCCAGGGGTCAACTTCACCCCTCCACTTT. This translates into CASSPVQGSTSPLHF.